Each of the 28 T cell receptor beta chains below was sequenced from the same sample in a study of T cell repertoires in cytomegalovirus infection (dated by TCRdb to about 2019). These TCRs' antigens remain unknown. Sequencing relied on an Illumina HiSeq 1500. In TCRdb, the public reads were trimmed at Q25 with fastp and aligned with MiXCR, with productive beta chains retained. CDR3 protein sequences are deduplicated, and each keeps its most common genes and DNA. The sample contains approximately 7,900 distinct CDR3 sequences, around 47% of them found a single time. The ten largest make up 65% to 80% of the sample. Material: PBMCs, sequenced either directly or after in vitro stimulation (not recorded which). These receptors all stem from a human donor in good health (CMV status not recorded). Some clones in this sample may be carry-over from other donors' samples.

CDR3 nucleotides: TGTGCCAGTAGTGTAACGACATGTGGCTACACCTTC. Residues: CASSVTTCGYTF. The rearrangement joins TRBV19 to TRBJ1-2; D gene unclear. With 5 bases removed from V and 7 bases from J, the gap between germline ends came to 11 bases. Germline values: CDR1 LNHDA, CDR2 SQIVND (reference sequence). The CDR3 consists of 12 residues.

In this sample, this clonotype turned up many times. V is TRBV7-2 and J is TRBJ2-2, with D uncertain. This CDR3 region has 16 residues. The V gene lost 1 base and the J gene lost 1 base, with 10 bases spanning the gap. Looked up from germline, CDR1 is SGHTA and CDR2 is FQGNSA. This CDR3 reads CASSLVRTENTGELFF. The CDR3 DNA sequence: TGTGCCAGCAGCTTAGTTAGGACGGAGAACACCGGGGAGCTGTTTTTT.

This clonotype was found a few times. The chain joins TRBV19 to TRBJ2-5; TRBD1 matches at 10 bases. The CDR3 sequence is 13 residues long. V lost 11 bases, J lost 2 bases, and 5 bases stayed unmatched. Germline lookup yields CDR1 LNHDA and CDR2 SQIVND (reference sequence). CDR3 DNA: TGTGCCTCCCGGGACAGGGGTCAAGAGACCCAGTACTTC. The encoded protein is CASRDRGQETQYF.

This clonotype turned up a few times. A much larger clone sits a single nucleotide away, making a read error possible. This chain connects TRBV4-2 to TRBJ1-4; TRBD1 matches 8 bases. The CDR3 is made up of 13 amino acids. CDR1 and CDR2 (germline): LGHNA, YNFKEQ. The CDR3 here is CSSSIDRGEKLFF. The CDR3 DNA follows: TGTTCCAGCAGCATCGACAGGGGCGAAAAACTGTTTTTT.

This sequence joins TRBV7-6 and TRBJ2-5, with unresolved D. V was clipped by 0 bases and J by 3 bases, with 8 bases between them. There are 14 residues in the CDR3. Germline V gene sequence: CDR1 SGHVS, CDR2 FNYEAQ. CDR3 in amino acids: CASSLAPVEETQYF. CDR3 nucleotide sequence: TGTGCCAGCAGCTTAGCGCCGGTGGAAGAGACCCAGTACTTC. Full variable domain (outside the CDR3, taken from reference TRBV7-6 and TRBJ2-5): GAGVSQSPRYKVTKRGQDVALRCDPISGHVSLYWYRQALGQGPEFLTYFNYEAQQDKSGLPNDRFSAERPEGSISTLTIQRTEQRDSAMYRCASSLAPVEETQYFGPGTRLLVL.

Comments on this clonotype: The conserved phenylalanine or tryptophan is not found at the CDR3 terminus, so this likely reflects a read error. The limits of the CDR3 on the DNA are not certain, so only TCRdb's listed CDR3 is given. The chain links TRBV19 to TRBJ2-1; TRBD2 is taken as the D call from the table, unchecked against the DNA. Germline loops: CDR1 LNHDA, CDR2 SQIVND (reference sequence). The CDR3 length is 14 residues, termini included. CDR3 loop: CASSMVSGYNEPLL.

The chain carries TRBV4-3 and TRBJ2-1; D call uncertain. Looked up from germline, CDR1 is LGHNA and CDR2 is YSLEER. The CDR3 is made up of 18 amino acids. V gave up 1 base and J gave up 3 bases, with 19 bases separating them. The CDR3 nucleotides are TGCGCCAGCAGCCAAGGGGAAAAGGCGTCCCGCTACTACAATGAGCAGTTCTTC. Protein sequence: CASSQGEKASRYYNEQFF.

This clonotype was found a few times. The CDR3 is CASRRGLEGQPQHF. The CDR3 nucleotides read TGTGCCAGTAGGAGAGGGTTAGAAGGTCAGCCCCAGCATTTT. The rearrangement uses TRBV6-2 or TRBV6-3 and TRBJ1-5; no firm D call. Trimming removed 9 bases at V and 6 bases at J, with 18 bases between. The CDR3 runs 14 residues. CDR1 and CDR2 from the germline V gene are MNHEY and SVGEGT.

The CDR3 is CASSQIGGPVQETQYF. DNA of the CDR3: TGTGCCAGCAGCCAAATTGGGGGGCCCGTCCAAGAGACCCAGTACTTC. V gene TRBV4-2 combines with J gene TRBJ2-5; perhaps D is TRBD1 or TRBD2 (6 bases each). CDR3 length: 16 amino acids. Germline values: CDR1 LGHNA, CDR2 YNFKEQ. Trimming took off 2 bases at V and 1 base at J, with 14 bases between the two ends.

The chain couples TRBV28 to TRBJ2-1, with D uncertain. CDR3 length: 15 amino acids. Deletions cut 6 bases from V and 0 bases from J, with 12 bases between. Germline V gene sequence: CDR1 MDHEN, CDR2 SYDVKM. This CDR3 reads CASRPPRSSYNEQFF. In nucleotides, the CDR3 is TGTGCCAGCAGACCACCCAGGAGCTCCTACAATGAGCAGTTCTTC. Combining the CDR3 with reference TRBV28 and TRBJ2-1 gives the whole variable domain DVKVTQSSRYLVKRTGEKVFLECVQDMDHENMFWYRQDPGLGLRLIYFSYDVKMKEKGDIPEGYSVSREKKERFSLILESASTNQTSMYLCASRPPRSSYNEQFFGPGTRLTVL.

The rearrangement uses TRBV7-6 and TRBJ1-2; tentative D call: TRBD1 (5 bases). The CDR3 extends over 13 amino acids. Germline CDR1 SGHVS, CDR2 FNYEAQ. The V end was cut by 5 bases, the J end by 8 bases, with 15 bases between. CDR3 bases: TGTGCCAGCAGCGCCGGGCTTAGGGACGGCTACACCTTC. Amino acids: CASSAGLRDGYTF.

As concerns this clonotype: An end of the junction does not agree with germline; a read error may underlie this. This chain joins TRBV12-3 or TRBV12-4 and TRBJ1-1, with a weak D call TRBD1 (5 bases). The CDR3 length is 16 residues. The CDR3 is CASSLRVSKHVTEAFF. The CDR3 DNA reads TGTGCTAGCAGCCTCAGGGTTTCCAAACATGTCACTGAAGCTTTCTTT.

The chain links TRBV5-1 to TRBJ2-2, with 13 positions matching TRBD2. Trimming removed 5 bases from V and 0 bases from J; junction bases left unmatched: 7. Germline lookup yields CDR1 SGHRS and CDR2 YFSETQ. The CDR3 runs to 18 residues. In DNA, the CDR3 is TGCGCCAGCAGAGGCGGACTAGCGGGAGCTCCGAACACCGGGGAGCTGTTTTTT. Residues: CASRGGLAGAPNTGELFF. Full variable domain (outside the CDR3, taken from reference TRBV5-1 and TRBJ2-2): KAGVTQTPRYLIKTRGQQVTLSCSPISGHRSVSWYQQTPGQGLQFLFEYFSETQRNKGNFPGRFSGRQFSNSRSEMNVSTLELGDSALYLCASRGGLAGAPNTGELFFGEGSRLTVL.

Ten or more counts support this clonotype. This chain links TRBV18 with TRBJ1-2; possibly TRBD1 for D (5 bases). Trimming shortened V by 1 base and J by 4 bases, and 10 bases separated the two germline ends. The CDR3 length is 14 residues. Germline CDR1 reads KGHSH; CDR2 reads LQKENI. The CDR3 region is CASSPRREIYGYTF. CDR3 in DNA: TGTGCCAGCTCACCACGCAGGGAGATCTATGGCTACACCTTC. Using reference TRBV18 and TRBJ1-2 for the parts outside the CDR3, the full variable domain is NAGVMQNPRHLVRRRGQEARLRCSPMKGHSHVYWYRQLPEEGLKFMVYLQKENIIDESGMPKERFSAEFPKEGPSILRIQQVVRGDSAAYFCASSPRREIYGYTFGSGTRLTVV.

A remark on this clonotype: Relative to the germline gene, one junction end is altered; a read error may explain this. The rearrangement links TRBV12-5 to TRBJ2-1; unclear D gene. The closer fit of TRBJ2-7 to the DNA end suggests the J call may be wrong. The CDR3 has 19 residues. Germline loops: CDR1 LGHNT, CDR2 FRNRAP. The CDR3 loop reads CASGLVSVIGSVPYNEQYF. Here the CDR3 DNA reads TGTGCCAGTGGTTTGGTATCGGTAATCGGGTCCGTCCCCTACAATGAGCAGTACTTC.

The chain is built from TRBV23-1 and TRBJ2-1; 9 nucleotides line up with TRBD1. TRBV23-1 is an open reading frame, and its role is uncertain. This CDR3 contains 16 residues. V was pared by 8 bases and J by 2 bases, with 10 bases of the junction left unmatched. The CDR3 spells CASGYRGLDAYNEQFF. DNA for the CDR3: TGCGCCAGCGGTTACAGGGGGCTGGACGCCTACAATGAGCAGTTCTTC.

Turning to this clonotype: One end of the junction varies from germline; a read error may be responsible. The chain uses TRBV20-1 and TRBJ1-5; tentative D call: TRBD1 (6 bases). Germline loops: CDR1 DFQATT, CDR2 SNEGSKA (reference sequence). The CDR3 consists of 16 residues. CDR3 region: CFAAIPGQASNQPKHF. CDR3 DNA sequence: TGCTTTGCAGCTATTCCGGGACAAGCAAGCAATCAGCCCAAGCATTTT.

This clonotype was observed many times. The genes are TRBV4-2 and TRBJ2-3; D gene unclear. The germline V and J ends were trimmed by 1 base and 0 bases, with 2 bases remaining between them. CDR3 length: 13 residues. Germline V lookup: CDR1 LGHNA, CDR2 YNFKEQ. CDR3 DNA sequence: TGTGCCAGCAGCCAAGGGAGCACAGATACGCAGTATTTT. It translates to CASSQGSTDTQYF.

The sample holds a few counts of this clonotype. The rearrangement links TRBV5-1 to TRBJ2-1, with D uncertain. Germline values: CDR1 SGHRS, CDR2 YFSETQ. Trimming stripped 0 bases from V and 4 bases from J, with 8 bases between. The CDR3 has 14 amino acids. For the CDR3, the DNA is TGCGCCAGCAGCTTGGTGGGCCGGTACAATGAGCAGTTCTTC. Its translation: CASSLVGRYNEQFF.

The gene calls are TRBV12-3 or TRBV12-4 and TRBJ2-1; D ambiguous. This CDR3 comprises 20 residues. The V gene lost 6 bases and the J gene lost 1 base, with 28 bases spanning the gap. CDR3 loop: CASSSLRLIGVERSYNEQFF. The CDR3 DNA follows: TGTGCCAGCAGCTCCCTACGCCTCATTGGGGTAGAAAGGTCCTACAATGAGCAGTTCTTC.

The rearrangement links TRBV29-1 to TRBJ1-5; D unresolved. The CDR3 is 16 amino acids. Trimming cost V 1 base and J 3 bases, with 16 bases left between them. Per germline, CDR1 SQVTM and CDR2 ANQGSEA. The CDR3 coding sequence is TGCAGCGTTGAAGCCTGGTCCCTCCTACTCAATCAGCCCCAGCATTTT. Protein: CSVEAWSLLLNQPQHF.

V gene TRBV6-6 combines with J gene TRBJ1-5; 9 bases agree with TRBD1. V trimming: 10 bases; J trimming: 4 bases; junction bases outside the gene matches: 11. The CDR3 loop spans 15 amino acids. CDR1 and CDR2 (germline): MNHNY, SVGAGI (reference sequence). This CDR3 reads CATGIGQGTNQPQHF. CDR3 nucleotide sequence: TGTGCCACAGGCATCGGACAGGGGACGAATCAGCCCCAGCATTTT.

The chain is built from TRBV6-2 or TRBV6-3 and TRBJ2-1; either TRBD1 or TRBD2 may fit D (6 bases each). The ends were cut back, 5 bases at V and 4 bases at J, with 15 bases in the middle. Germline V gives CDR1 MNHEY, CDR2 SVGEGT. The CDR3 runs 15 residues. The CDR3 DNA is TGTGCCAGCAGTGACTGGGGGGCCGATTACAATGAGCAGTTCTTC. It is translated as CASSDWGADYNEQFF.

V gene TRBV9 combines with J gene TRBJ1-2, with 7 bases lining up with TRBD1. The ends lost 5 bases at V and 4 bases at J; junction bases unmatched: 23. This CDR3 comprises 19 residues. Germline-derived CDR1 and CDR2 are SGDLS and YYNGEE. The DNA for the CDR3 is TGTGCCAGCAGTTTTCCACCGGACAGGTACCTACTAGGGCCCTATGGCTACACCTTC. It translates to CASSFPPDRYLLGPYGYTF.

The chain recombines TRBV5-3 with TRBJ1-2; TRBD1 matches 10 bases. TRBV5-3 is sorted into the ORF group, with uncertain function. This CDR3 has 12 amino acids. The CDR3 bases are TGTGCGAGCACCTGGACAGGGGGGGGCTACACCTTC. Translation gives CASTWTGGGYTF.

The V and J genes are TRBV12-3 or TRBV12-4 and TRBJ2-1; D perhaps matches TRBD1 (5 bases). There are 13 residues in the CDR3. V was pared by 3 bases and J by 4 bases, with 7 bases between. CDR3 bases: TGTGCCAGCAGTTTGGACACTTACAATGAGCAGTTCTTC. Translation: CASSLDTYNEQFF.

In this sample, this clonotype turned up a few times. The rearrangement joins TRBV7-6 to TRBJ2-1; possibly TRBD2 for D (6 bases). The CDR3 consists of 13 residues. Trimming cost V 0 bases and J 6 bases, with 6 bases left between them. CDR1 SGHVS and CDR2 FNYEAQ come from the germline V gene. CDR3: CASSLAGGNEQFF. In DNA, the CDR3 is TGTGCCAGCAGCTTAGCGGGAGGCAATGAGCAGTTCTTC. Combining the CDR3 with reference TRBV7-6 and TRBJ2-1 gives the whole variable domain GAGVSQSPRYKVTKRGQDVALRCDPISGHVSLYWYRQALGQGPEFLTYFNYEAQQDKSGLPNDRFSAERPEGSISTLTIQRTEQRDSAMYRCASSLAGGNEQFFGPGTRLTVL.

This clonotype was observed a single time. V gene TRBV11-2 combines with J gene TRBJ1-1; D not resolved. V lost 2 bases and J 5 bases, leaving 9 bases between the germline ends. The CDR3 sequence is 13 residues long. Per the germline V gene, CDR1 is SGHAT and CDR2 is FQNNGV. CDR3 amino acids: CASSLLGGTEAFF. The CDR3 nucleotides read TGTGCCAGCAGCTTATTGGGAGGGACTGAAGCTTTCTTT. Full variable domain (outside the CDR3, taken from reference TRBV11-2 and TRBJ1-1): EAGVAQSPRYKIIEKRQSVAFWCNPISGHATLYWYQQILGQGPKLLIQFQNNGVVDDSQLPKDRFSAERLKGVDSTLKIQPAKLEDSAVYLCASSLLGGTEAFFGQGTRLTVV.